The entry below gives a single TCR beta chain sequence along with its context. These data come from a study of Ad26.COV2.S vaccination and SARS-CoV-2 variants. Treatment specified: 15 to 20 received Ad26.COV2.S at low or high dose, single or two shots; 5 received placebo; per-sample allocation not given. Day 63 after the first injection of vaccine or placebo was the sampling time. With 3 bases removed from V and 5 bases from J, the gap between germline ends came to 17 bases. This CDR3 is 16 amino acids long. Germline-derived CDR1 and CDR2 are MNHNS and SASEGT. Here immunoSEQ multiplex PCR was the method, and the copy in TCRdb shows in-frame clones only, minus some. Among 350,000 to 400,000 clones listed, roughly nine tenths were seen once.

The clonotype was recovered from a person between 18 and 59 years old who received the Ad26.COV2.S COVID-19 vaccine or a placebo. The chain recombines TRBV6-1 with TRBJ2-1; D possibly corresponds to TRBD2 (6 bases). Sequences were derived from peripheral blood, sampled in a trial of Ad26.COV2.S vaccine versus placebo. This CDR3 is CASSDLVADPHNEQFF. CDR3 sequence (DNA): TGTGCCAGCAGTGATTTGGTAGCGGACCCACACAATGAGCAGTTCTTC.